These T cell receptor beta chains were read from a single sample in a study of blood T cell repertoires in COVID-19. Sequencing used immunoSEQ multiplex PCR; TCRdb keeps in-frame clones, though not all of them. Among more than 85,000 clones listed, less than 85% were seen once. Input material: peripheral blood. The receptors stem from a woman aged 55-69 years with acute or convalescent COVID-19. Both conserved end residues are part of each CDR3. The D gene is left open where the match is weak. For some rows the clone size is stated as once, few or many, or as a class when expanded; others skip it.

j_gene,d_gene,v_gene,abundance,CDR3nt,CDR3aa
TRBJ1-2,-,TRBV4-2,once,TGTGCCAGCAGCCAAGCGGGGACACCGTCTAACTATGGCTACACCTTC,CASSQAGTPSNYGYTF
TRBJ2-5,TRBD2,TRBV3-1/TRBV3-2,-,TGTGCCAGCAGCTCTAGCGGGGGGGCGGAGACCCAGTACTTC,CASSSSGGAETQYF
TRBJ1-5,-,TRBV2,-,TGTGCCAGCGAGGAACAGGGAAATCAGCCCCAGCATTTT,CASEEQGNQPQHF
TRBJ1-2,-,TRBV30,-,TGTGCCTGGGACTATGTCAGCGGGGTTGGCTACACCTTC,CAWDYVSGVGYTF
TRBJ1-1,TRBD1,TRBV19,-,TGTGCCAGTAGTACACAGGGGGCGGCGACTGAAGCTTTCTTT,CASSTQGAATEAFF
TRBJ1-2,TRBD1,TRBV24-1,-,TGTGCCACCAGTGATCCTGGGACAGACAACTATGGCTACACCTTC,CATSDPGTDNYGYTF
TRBJ2-5,-,TRBV11-2,-,TGTGCCAGCAGCTTCCGGGGGTCCGGGACCCAGTACTTC,CASSFRGSGTQYF
TRBJ1-1,-,TRBV4-1,-,TGCGCCAGCAGCCAAGATCAGGGAGGTGTTCTCGGGGCTTTCTTT,CASSQDQGGVLGAFF
TRBJ2-3,-,TRBV30,-,TGTGCCTGGGGGGGCATGACGGGGACAGATACGCAGTATTTT,CAWGGMTGTDTQYF
TRBJ1-1,-,TRBV7-3,-,TGTGCCAGCAGCCCCCGACCGGGGGGGTTGACTGAAGCTTTCTTT,CASSPRPGGLTEAFF
TRBJ1-6,-,TRBV20-1,-,TGCAGTGCTAGTCCACGGGTAAGTGATTCACCCCTCCACTTT,CSASPRVSDSPLHF
TRBJ1-3,-,TRBV11-3,-,TGTGCCAGCAGCTTAGAAGGCAGGACTGGAAACACCATATATTTT,CASSLEGRTGNTIYF
TRBJ1-3,-,TRBV5-4,-,TGTGCCAGCAGCTTGGATCGAGAGACAGGAAACACCATATATTTT,CASSLDRETGNTIYF
TRBJ2-1,TRBD2,TRBV28,-,TGTGCCAGCAGTTTAAACGCCCCACTAGCGGTCCGGTTGGATGAGCAGTTCTTC,CASSLNAPLAVRLDEQFF
TRBJ1-1,-,TRBV6-6,-,TGTGCCAGCAGTGGAGTAGCCGAAGCTTTCTTT,CASSGVAEAFF
TRBJ1-1,-,TRBV6-2/TRBV6-3,-,TGTGCCAGCAGTTACGCACAGGGCGGGTGGGCTGAAGCTTTCTTT,CASSYAQGGWAEAFF
TRBJ1-4,TRBD1,TRBV30,-,TGTGCCTGGAGTGTACGGGACAGTAATGAAAAACTGTTTTTT,CAWSVRDSNEKLFF
TRBJ1-2,TRBD1,TRBV7-3,-,TGTGCCAGCAGCCCCTCCGGACAGGGGGTCTATGGCTACACCTTC,CASSPSGQGVYGYTF
TRBJ2-3,-,TRBV30,-,TGTGCCTGGAGTGTACCCGTCACTGGCACAGATACGCAGTATTTT,CAWSVPVTGTDTQYF
TRBJ1-5,-,TRBV6-4,-,TGTGCCAGCAGTGACTCGCCACAGGCTAGCAATCAGCCCCAGCATTTT,CASSDSPQASNQPQHF
TRBJ2-2,-,TRBV6-5,-,TGTGCCAGCAGTTACTCGTACAGGAACACCGGGGAGCTGTTTTTT,CASSYSYRNTGELFF
TRBJ1-1,-,TRBV5-5,many,TGTGCCAGCAGCTTGGCCCCTAAGAACACTGAAGCTTTCTTT,CASSLAPKNTEAFF
TRBJ1-1,TRBD1,TRBV12-5,-,TGTGCTAGTGGTTTACAGGGGGCCAGCACTGAAGCTTTCTTT,CASGLQGASTEAFF
TRBJ1-3,-,TRBV30,-,TGTGCCTGGAGTGTACGGGGGTTCGGAGGAAACACCATATATTTT,CAWSVRGFGGNTIYF
TRBJ2-2,TRBD1,TRBV5-1,-,TGCGCCAGCAGCGTCCGTGGGGGACAGGGGGCCGGGGAGCTGTTTTTT,CASSVRGGQGAGELFF